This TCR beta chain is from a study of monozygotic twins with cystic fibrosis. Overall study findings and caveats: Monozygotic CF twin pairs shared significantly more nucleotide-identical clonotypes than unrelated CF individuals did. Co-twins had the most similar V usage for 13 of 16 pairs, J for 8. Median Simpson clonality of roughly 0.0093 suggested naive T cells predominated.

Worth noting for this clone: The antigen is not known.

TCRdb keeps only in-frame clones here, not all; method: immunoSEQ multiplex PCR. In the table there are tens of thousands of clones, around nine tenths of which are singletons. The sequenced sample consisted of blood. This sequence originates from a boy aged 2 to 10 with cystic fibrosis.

The CDR3 sequence: CATSRTTGHPANTGELFF. The CDR3 DNA follows: TGTGCCACCAGCAGAACGACTGGACACCCAGCGAACACCGGGGAGCTGTTTTTT. V is TRBV15 and J is TRBJ2-2, with a possible D match to TRBD1 (5 bases). Germline V gene sequence: CDR1 LNHNV, CDR2 YYDKDF (reference sequence). The germline V and J ends were trimmed by 2 bases and 0 bases, with 16 bases remaining between them. CDR3 length: 18 amino acids.